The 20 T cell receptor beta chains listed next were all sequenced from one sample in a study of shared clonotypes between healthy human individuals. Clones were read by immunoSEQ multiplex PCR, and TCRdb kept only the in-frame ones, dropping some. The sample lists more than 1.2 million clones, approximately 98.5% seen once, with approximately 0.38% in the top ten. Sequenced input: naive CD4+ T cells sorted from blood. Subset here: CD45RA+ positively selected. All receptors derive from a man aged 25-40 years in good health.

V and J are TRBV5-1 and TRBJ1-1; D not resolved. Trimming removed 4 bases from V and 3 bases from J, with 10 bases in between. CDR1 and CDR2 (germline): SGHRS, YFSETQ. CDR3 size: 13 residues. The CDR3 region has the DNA TGCGCCAGCAGCCGGACTGGGTACACTGAAGCTTTCTTT. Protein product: CASSRTGYTEAFF.

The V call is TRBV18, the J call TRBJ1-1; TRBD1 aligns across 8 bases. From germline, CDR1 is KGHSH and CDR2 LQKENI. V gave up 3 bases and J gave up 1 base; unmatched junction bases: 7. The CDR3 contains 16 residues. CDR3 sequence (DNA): TGTGCCAGCTCACCCCTTCAGGGGGCGAGGAACACTGAAGCTTTCTTT. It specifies CASSPLQGARNTEAFF.

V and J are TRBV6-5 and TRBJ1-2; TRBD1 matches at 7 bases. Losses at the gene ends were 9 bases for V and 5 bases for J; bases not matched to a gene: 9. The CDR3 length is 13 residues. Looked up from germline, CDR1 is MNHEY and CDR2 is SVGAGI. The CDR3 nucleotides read TGTGCCAGTATTGGGACAGAATCATATGGCTACACCTTC. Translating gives CASIGTESYGYTF.

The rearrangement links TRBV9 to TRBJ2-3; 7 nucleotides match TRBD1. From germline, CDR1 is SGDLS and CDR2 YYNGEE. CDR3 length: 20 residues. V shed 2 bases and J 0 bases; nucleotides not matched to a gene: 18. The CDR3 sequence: CASSVRALQPGGRSTDTQYF. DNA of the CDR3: TGTGCCAGCAGCGTTAGGGCCCTCCAGCCAGGGGGTAGGAGCACAGATACGCAGTATTTT.

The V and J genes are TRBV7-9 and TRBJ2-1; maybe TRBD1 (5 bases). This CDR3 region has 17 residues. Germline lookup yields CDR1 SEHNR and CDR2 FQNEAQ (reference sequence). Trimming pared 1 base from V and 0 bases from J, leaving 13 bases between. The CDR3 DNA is TGTGCCAGCAGCTTAGTTCCAGGGCCTAGCTCCTACAATGAGCAGTTCTTC. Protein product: CASSLVPGPSSYNEQFF.

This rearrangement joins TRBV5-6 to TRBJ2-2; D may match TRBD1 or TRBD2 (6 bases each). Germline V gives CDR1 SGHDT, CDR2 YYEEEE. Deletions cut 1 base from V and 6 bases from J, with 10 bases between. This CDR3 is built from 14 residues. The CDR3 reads CASSLPGAAGELFF. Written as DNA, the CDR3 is TGTGCCAGCAGCTTGCCGGGGGCCGCCGGGGAGCTGTTTTTT.

The DNA of the CDR3 is TGTGCCAGAAGCTCTCTGCCTAGCGGGGAGTCCTACAATGAGCAGTTCTTC. This sequence encodes CARSSLPSGESYNEQFF. The chain combines TRBV5-3 with TRBJ2-1; 9 bases are shared with TRBD2. Being an ORF, TRBV5-3 has a function that is uncertain. The trim removed 3 bases at V and 1 base at J, leaving 8 bases unmatched. The CDR3 sequence is 17 residues long.

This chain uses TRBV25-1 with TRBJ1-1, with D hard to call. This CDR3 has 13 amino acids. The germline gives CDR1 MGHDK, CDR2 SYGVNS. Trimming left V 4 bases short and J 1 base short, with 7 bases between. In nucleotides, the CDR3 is TGTGCCAGCAGTGCGAAAGGGAACACTGAAGCTTTCTTT. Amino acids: CASSAKGNTEAFF.

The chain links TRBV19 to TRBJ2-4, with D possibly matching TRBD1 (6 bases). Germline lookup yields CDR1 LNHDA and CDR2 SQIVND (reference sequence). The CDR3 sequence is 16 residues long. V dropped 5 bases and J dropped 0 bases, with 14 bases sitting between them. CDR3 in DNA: TGTGCCAGTAGTCCACCGGGACACAGAGCCAAAAACATTCAGTACTTC. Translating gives CASSPPGHRAKNIQYF. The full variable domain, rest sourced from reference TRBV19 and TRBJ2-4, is DGGITQSPKYLFRKEGQNVTLSCEQNLNHDAMYWYRQDPGQGLRLIYYSQIVNDFQKGDIAEGYSVSREKKESFPLTVTSAQKNPTAFYLCASSPPGHRAKNIQYFGAGTRLSVL.

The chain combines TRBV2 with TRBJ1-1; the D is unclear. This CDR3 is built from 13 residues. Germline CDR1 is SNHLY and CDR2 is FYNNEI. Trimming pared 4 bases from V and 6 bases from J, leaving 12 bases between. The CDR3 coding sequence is TGTGCCAGCAGTGGCCTGTTAGGCGCTGAAGCTTTCTTT. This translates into CASSGLLGAEAFF.

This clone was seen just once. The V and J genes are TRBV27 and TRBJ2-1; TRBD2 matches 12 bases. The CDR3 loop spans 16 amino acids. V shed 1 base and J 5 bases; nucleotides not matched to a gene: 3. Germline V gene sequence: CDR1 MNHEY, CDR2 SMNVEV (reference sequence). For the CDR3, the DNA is TGTGCCAGCAGTTTATGGACTAGCGGGATTAACAATGAGCAGTTCTTC. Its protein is CASSLWTSGINNEQFF.

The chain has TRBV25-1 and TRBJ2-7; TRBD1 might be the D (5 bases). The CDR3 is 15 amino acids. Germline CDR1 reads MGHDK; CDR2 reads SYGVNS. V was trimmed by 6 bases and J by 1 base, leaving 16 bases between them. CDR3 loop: CASSFSGISSYEQYF. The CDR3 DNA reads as TGTGCCAGCAGCTTTTCAGGGATTTCGTCCTACGAGCAGTACTTC.

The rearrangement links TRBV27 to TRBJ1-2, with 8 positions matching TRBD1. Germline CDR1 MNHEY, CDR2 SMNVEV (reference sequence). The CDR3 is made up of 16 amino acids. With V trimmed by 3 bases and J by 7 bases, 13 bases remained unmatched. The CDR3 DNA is TGTGCCAGCAGTTTTTTGGGGGGCAGGGGGCTTGGTGGCTACACCTTC. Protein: CASSFLGGRGLGGYTF.

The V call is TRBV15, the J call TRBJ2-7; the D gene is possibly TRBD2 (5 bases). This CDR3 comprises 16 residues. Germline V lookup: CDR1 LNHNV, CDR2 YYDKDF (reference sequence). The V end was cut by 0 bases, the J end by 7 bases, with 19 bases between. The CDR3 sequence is CATSRDSSSTLGEQYF. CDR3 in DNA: TGTGCCACCAGCAGAGATTCTAGCAGCACTTTAGGGGAGCAGTACTTC.

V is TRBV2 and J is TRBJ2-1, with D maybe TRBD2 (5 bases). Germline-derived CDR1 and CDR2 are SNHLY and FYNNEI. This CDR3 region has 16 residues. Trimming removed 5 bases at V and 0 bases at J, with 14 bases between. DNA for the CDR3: TGTGCCAGCAGTAAGGGAGCGAGGAGCTCCTACAATGAGCAGTTCTTC. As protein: CASSKGARSSYNEQFF.

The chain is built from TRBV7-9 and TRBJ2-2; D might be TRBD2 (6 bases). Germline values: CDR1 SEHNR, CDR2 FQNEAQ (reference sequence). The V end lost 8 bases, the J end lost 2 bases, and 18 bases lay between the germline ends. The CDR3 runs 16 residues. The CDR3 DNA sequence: TGTGCCAGCCTCAGTTCGGGGGAATCCAACACCGGGGAGCTGTTTTTT. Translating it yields CASLSSGESNTGELFF.

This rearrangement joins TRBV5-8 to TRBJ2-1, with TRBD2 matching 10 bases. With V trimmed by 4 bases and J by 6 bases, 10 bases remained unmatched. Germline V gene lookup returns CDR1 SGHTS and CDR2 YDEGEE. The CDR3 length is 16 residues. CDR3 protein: CASSIYGTSELNEQFF. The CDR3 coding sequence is TGTGCCAGCAGCATATACGGGACTAGCGAGCTCAATGAGCAGTTCTTC.

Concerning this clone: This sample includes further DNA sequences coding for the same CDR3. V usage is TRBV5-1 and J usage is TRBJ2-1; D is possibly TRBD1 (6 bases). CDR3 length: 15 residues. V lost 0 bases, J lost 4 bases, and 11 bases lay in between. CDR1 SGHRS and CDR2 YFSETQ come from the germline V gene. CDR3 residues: CASSLVQGRYNEQFF. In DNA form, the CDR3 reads TGCGCCAGCAGCTTGGTCCAGGGGAGATACAATGAGCAGTTCTTC. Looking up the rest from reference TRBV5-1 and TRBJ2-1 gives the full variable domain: KAGVTQTPRYLIKTRGQQVTLSCSPISGHRSVSWYQQTPGQGLQFLFEYFSETQRNKGNFPGRFSGRQFSNSRSEMNVSTLELGDSALYLCASSLVQGRYNEQFFGPGTRLTVL.

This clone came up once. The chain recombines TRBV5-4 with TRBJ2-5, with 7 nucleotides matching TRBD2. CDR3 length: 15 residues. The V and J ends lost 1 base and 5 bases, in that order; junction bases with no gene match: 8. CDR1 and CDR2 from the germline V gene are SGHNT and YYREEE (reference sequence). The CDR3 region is CASSLLAGAPETQYF. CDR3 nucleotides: TGTGCCAGCAGCTTGCTTGCGGGAGCACCCGAGACCCAGTACTTC.

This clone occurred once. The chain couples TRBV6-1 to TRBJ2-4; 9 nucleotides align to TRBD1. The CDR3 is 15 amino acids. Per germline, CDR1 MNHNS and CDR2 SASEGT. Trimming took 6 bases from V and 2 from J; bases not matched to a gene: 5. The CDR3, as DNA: TGTGCCAGCAGGGGGACAGGGCAATCCAAAAACATTCAGTACTTC. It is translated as CASRGTGQSKNIQYF.